This T cell receptor (beta chain) was identified in a study of blood T cells in healthy people across ages (dated by TCRdb to about 2015). At the level of the whole study: In model experiments, template switching captured about one uniquely barcoded TCR beta cDNA molecule for every two T cells. Age-related changes in TCR beta repertoire diversity were measured in the study by deep sequencing normalized with unique cDNA molecular identifiers. The study analyzed two additional independent replicas of 1 million unique cDNA reads from the same blood draw for two donors, one aged 18 to 29 and one aged 80 or older. The donors were divided into four age groups: young (average roughly 17 years), middle-aged (approximately 42), aged (approximately 64) and long-lived (about 80). To avoid experimental bias, donors of different ages were distributed randomly across sequencing lanes.

Results the study describes overall, beyond this receptor: As age increased, observed TCR beta diversity per million T cells dropped in a roughly linear way, and a significant reduction was already evident by age about 40. Because donor CMV infection status was unknown, age-related changes in expanded clonotypes were potentially confounded. Since profiling was done on bulk unsorted PBMCs, naive and antigen-experienced compartments could not be conclusively compared. Estimates of total diversity from one million sequenced T cells were regarded as lower bounds and underestimates. Observed TCR beta diversity correlated strongly with the percentage of naive T cells measured by flow cytometry. Compared with the aged group, more naive CD4+ T cells, fewer expanded clones and increased TCR diversity were shown by the long-lived group, suggesting age selection.

Libraries came from 5' RACE. Sequenced using an Illumina HiSeq 2500. The second PCR ran for about 6 to 12 cycles and used a J-beta primer mix along with a sample-barcoded 5' primer. Each TCR beta cDNA molecule received a unique molecular identifier from a template-switch 5' adaptor carrying 12 random nucleotides. Each sample yielded at least 2.5 million CDR3-containing paired-end reads. First-strand cDNA synthesis was performed from all RNA using the Mint cDNA synthesis kit, with priming by a TRBC-specific oligonucleotide. After uracil-DNA glycosylase treatment, a first 18-cycle PCR used universal primers M1SS and BC2_uni_R on all cDNA. Processing in the source paper ran as follows. For normalization, 1 million high-quality reads, each with a distinct molecular identifier, were randomly selected from each sample. Instead of being binned into consensus sequences, reads that shared molecular identifiers were thrown out. CDR3 identification, clonotype clustering and error correction used MiTCR with a Q25 quality threshold and the strictest error-elimination algorithm. A nonparametric unseen species model with Euler transformation was used to estimate a lower bound on total TCR beta diversity. Using fastp at Q25 and MiXCR, TCRdb reprocessed the public reads and kept productive beta chains. Each entry is one CDR3 protein sequence, shown with its most common DNA and genes. It is TCRdb's table, rather than the study itself, that gives the V and J calls and clone size. This sample holds 1.5 million to 2 million distinct CDR3 sequences; about 30% were observed only once. Jointly, the top ten make up 7.7% of the sample.

The CDR3 numbers 16 residues from cysteine through phenylalanine. Just the 48-base CDR3 DNA is kept, in frame starting at base 1. Looking up the germline V gene yields CDR1 SGHRS and CDR2 YFSETQ. V is reduced by 0 bases and J by 9 bases, leaving a spacing of 19 bases between them. Systemically healthy Caucasian individuals from Russia, 35 to 50 in total and aged about 6 to 90 years, were included as donors. Each donor gave approximately 9.4 milliliters of peripheral blood, drawn into EDTA-treated Vacutainer tubes. Ficoll-Paque density-gradient centrifugation was used to isolate PBMCs, with at least 6.5 million per sample. Trizol reagent was used to extract total RNA from PBMCs, with at least 6 micrograms per sample. Naive CD45RAhigh/CD27high T cell percentages were measured by flow cytometry on a PBMC aliquot from every donor. This clonotype turned up a few times. Its antigen is still unknown. No base qualities exist here, and no much larger clone lies one base off it.

The specimen sequenced was blood. The rearranged chain carries TRBV5-1 and TRBJ2-4; the D gene is tentatively TRBD1 or TRBD2, each matching 5 bases. The source of this sequence is a woman younger than 45 in good health. The CDR3 is CASSLDMGPAGSIQYF. The DNA is as follows: TGCGCCAGCAGCTTGGATATGGGGCCGGCGGGTAGCATTCAGTACTTC.